The following is a T cell receptor (beta chain) sequence with its context. The target of this receptor is not known. No much larger clone is present one base from it, and per-base qualities are unavailable. The sample is drawn from a study of cytomegalovirus exposure and HLA in healthy donors (dated by TCRdb to about 2017). Notes on the research overall: In an earlier analysis of approximately 500 of the donors, around 290 Gb of sequence data and about 110 million unique TCR beta sequences from about 180 million T cells were reported. An early release covering 550 to 650 HLA-typed donors comprised roughly 300 gigabases of sequencing data and 85 million to 100 million unique TCR sequences. Among the roughly 390 genotyped donors, approximately 76% belonged to the genetic ancestry cluster associated with self-reported Caucasian donors. The study was designed to test whether signatures of past pathogen exposure could be identified by cataloging public T cell receptors. The T cell repertoires of roughly 660 subjects were profiled by immunosequencing and related to cytomegalovirus serostatus. A separate validation cohort of roughly 110 different subjects was used in addition to the 666-subject first cohort. To predict cytomegalovirus infection status, the study brought together high-throughput TCR immunosequencing, statistical association of individual TCRs with disease status, and machine learning. To study patterns of TCR occurrence, a later analysis re-analyzed previously published TCR beta repertoires from 500 to 850 donors and added high-resolution HLA genotyping. In the later analysis, no new phenotypic data were used to find candidate immune exposures; instead, reliance was placed on TCR beta sequences and their occurrence across donors. To decide whether each TCR beta V gene segment behaved as functional or pseudogenic, an earlier analysis of fewer than 750 of the donors relied on high-throughput TCR beta sequencing. Donor age, sex, ethnicity and CMV serostatus were compiled alongside the repertoire data. A later genetic analysis used genome-wide SNP genotypes for about 60% of the roughly 700 donors, treating that subset as a discovery cohort. All discovery cohort repertoires had been generated using a single sequencing platform. Both class I and class II loci were covered by HLA typing, at four-digit resolution. The number of typed donors differed by locus: about 620-640 for A, B, C, DRB1 and DQB1; some 500 for DQA1; 606 for DPA1; and roughly 450 for DPB1. About five DR-DQ haplotypes were treated as single units for association and clustering because of strong linkage in the cohort. Among about 410 genotyped donors of the cohort, an average of about 220,000 unique TCR beta nucleotide sequences was sequenced per donor, of which about 18% were non-productive.

Measured from the cysteine to the phenylalanine, the CDR3 is 13 residues long. The kept DNA is CDR3 alone, 39 bases in frame from the first base. Compared with germline, V lacks 5 bases and J lacks 10 bases; bases without a gene match: 8. CDR1 and CDR2 are read off the germline V gene as SGHTA and FQGNSA. The cohort comprised several hundred healthy bone marrow donors. All cohort members were sampled while nominally healthy, although unrecorded immune exposures were likely present. The donor was CMV seropositive and was included in the group of 250 to 300 seropositive cohort members. Every donor gave a peripheral blood sample, and the peripheral blood mononuclear cells from that sample were used for TCR beta sequencing. Genomic DNA was extracted from the blood cell samples with the Qiagen DNeasy Blood Extraction Kit. Beyond this particular receptor, the publication reports: Specific HLA alleles were associated with about 17,000 TCR beta sequences at a false discovery rate of 0.05 in a later analysis. According to a later analysis, parvovirus B19, influenza, CMV and Epstein-Barr virus appeared linked to several top co-occurrence clusters. In a later analysis, the rate of TCR association differed among HLA loci, with DRB1 alleles having the most associated TCRs and HLA-C alleles having the fewest. While some public TCRs were present in many individuals, most TCR sequences turned up only very rarely across donors. In both the original and validation cohorts, the classifier was reported to diagnose cytomegalovirus status with high specificity and sensitivity. In a later genetic analysis, a missense DCLRE1C variant was associated with V-gene and J-gene trimming of TCR beta chains, and the association was replicated in an independent cohort. The earlier analysis of approximately 590 of the donors excluded around 17 rarely observed V segments, including chromosome 9 orphons, because counts were too low. In a later genetic analysis, fewer N-insertions in productive TCRs were reported among donors in an Asian-associated ancestry cluster than the approximately 670-donor mean. Because some donors lacked HLA typing at each locus, the association tests relied only on the typed subset. Assigning TCR associations to individual alleles was difficult when HLA alleles, especially DR and DQ, strongly co-occurred. A further reported finding was that TCR beta sequences accurately predicted the HLA-A and HLA-B alleles for most subjects in the first cohort. The cohort was sequenced for TCR beta chains only, and without alpha or paired-chain data the features that could be detected were limited. Three of the identified cytomegalovirus-associated TCR beta chains were confirmed in vitro to be specific for cytomegalovirus antigens. A cluster of highly shared sequence variants was judged likely to represent a technical artifact of the sequencing pipeline. Sequencing depth was assumed to be roughly uniform across donors in the presence/absence analyses, though that assumption may not hold. In the study, some 180 TCR beta chains were listed as associated with cytomegalovirus. In an earlier analysis of 587 of the donors, most TCR beta V segments were observed in productive rearrangements about 87% or about 30% of the time, broadly matching IMGT annotations. Immune exposure information for the cohort was limited to CMV serostatus. It was suggested by the authors that the approach could potentially be generalized to other disease states and immunological phenotypes. The 87-base-pair reads could not distinguish some IMGT-functional V segments, including TRBV6-2 and TRBV6-3, so those segments were excluded. In a later analysis, HLA-associated TCR beta chains were found to be more clonally expanded and to have lower generation probabilities than equally common non-associated chains. According to a later analysis, most CMV-associated TCR beta chains appeared to be HLA-restricted, and the HLA associations seemed to be driven largely by CMV exposure. Correlated functional status among segregating V segments might reflect linkage disequilibrium, but an unknown experimental factor could not be ruled out.

Receptors were amplified or captured by the immunoSEQ multiplex PCR assay. For the multiplex PCR, a mixture combining 60 forward primers for TCR Vbeta segments and 13 reverse primers for TCR Jbeta segments was used. The CDR3 region of rearranged TCR beta genes was amplified from genomic DNA by a multiplex PCR assay. The Illumina HiSeq System was used to sequence the amplified TCR beta libraries as 87-base-pair reads. The original pipeline was this. In a later analysis, tens of millions of unique TCR beta chains were counted across the roughly 670 repertoires, and approximately 11 million of these chains were shared by at least two donors. To remove PCR and sequencing errors, raw reads were error-corrected and collapsed into unique sequences using a nearest-neighbor algorithm that merged closely related sequences. CDR3 sequences were aligned to IMGT reference sequences to assign V, D and J gene segments. For a sequence to be retained, at least a six-nucleotide match to both a V gene segment and a J gene segment was required. Rearrangements were called productive when the CDR3 lacked stop codons and stayed in frame with V and J; all others were non-productive. Following IMGT convention, CDR3 was defined as the stretch from the second conserved V-encoded cysteine up to the conserved J-encoded phenylalanine. The earlier analysis of a few hundred of the donors excluded any sequence lacking an unambiguous match to a single V gene segment. In an earlier analysis of 587 of the donors, V segments were called functional above 56.7% productive rearrangements and were called segregating when the between-donor standard deviation exceeded 5%. A statistical classification framework was built to diagnose cytomegalovirus status from the catalog of TCR beta chain sequences. In a later analysis, TCR nucleotide sequences were compared against IMGT/GENE-DB human TR gene sequences so that V and J genes could be assigned. The TCRdist pipeline was used in a later analysis to assign CDR3 sequences and most-parsimonious VDJ recombination scenarios. In a later analysis, each TCR beta chain was defined by its CDR3 amino acid sequence together with its V-gene family, and reads without a unique V-gene family were excluded. In a later analysis, around 600 highly shared, low-generation-probability nucleotide sequences were removed to address suspected cross-contamination and a sequencing artifact. In a later analysis, a clonal expansion index for each public chain was calculated from normalized within-repertoire ranks of inferred template counts. In a later analysis, generation probabilities were computed using a VDJ recombination model fitted to out-of-frame rearrangements, and the results were checked against IGoR. Hypergeometric tests were used in a later analysis to score TCR-TCR, TCR-HLA and TCR-CMV co-occurrence, with a repertoire-size bias correction applied to the TCR pairs. In a later analysis, false discovery rates were estimated by permuting HLA or CMV assignments 20 times. In a later analysis, co-occurring TCRs were grouped with DBSCAN, and TCRdist sequence similarity was added when clustering was performed within HLA-allele-positive subsets. Co-occurrence clustering excluded repertoires with fewer than 30,000 or more than 120,000 public chains, plus five with anomalous nucleotide sharing. In TCRdb, the immuneACCESS table is reduced to in-frame sequences with V and J assigned. These tables do not hold every clone; where another copy was compared, an unresolved V gene accounts for under half, and the others remain unexplained. D and trimming come from the DNA, and the V and J calls and clone size come from that table. Here the sample has 100,000 to 150,000 clones; roughly 78% occur a single time. Roughly 4% of the sample comes from the top ten.

Sequencing was performed on PBMCs. The chain employs TRBV7-2 and TRBJ2-1, and 7 junction bases match TRBD1. The sequence derives from a man in his fifties or sixties in good health and CMV-seropositive. At the DNA level, the sequence is TGTGCCAGCAGCCAAAGGACAGGTTGGGAGCAGTTCTTC. Translated, it gives CASSQRTGWEQFF.